One and the same sample provided the 32 T cell receptor beta chains below, sequenced in a study of T cells in Graves' hyperthyroidism and ophthalmopathy. Amplification of TCR beta CDR3 regions used RNA as the template. The HTBI primer set served for first-round RT-PCR of the TCR CDR3. A single record per CDR3 protein comes from TCRdb applying MiXCR to the multiplex PCR reads. The sample carries fewer than 800,000 distinct CDR3 sequences, about a sixth recorded once. Sequenced input: blood. Source of these receptors: a man younger than 35 with Graves' hyperthyroidism.

This clonotype showed up just a few times. The chain links TRBV14 to TRBJ1-3; no definite D call. CDR3 size: 14 residues. V gave up 3 bases and J gave up 0 bases, with 6 bases separating them. CDR1 and CDR2 (germline): SGHDN, FVKESK. CDR3 in DNA: TGTGCCAGCAGCCAGGGTTTCTCTGGAAACACCATATATTTT. Translated: CASSQGFSGNTIYF.

V gene TRBV5-6 combines with J gene TRBJ2-5; D is unclear. CDR1 SGHDT and CDR2 YYEEEE come from the germline V gene. CDR3 size: 16 residues. The V end lost 0 bases, the J end lost 5 bases, and 17 bases lay between the germline ends. The CDR3 spells CASSLGVQTSLETQYF. The DNA of the CDR3 is TGTGCCAGCAGCTTGGGGGTCCAGACGTCCTTGGAGACCCAGTACTTC. The full variable domain, its missing parts supplied by reference TRBV5-6 and TRBJ2-5, is DAGVTQSPTHLIKTRGQQVTLRCSPKSGHDTVSWYQQALGQGPQFIFQYYEEEERQRGNFPDRFSGHQFPNYSSELNVNALLLGDSALYLCASSLGVQTSLETQYFGPGTRLLVL.

This clonotype turned up a few times. This chain connects TRBV28 to TRBJ2-2; 8 bases map to TRBD2. V gave up 4 bases and J gave up 5 bases; unmatched junction bases: 6. The germline gives CDR1 MDHEN, CDR2 SYDVKM. The CDR3 has 15 residues. CDR3 in DNA: TGTGCCAGCAGTTGGGCCGGGGGGGGAACCGGGGAGCTGTTTTTT. The encoded protein is CASSWAGGGTGELFF.

This clonotype was detected only a few times. J is TRBJ2-3 and V is TRBV28; D may correspond to TRBD1 or TRBD2 (6 bases each). Trimming pared 7 bases from V and 6 bases from J, leaving 14 bases between. CDR1 is MDHEN and CDR2 is SYDVKM in the germline V gene. The CDR3 contains 13 residues. CDR3 bases: TGTGCCAGCAATAGGGGGGCGCTGGATACGCAGTATTTT. This gives the protein CASNRGALDTQYF.

The sample holds many counts of this clonotype. The rearrangement uses TRBV7-3 and TRBJ2-2; 12 bases agree with TRBD1. Trimming removed 2 bases from V and 0 bases from J; junction bases left unmatched: 7. The CDR3 sequence is 19 residues long. Germline V lookup: CDR1 SGHTA, CDR2 FQGTGA. CDR3 sequence: CASSLSGQGAGANTGELFF. CDR3 nucleotide sequence: TGTGCCAGCAGCTTATCGGGACAGGGGGCGGGGGCGAACACCGGGGAGCTGTTTTTT.

The J gene is TRBJ1-1, the V gene TRBV19, with TRBD1 matching 11 bases. Germline CDR1 LNHDA, CDR2 SQIVND (reference sequence). V was clipped by 3 bases and J by 0 bases; unmatched bases: 3. The CDR3 has 16 amino acids. The DNA of the CDR3 is TGTGCCAGTAGTATGAGGACAGGGGGCGTGAACACTGAAGCTTTCTTT. It translates to CASSMRTGGVNTEAFF.

This clonotype was found many times. V is TRBV7-9 and J is TRBJ2-1; 14 bases are a match to TRBD2. The germline V gene has CDR1 SEHNR and CDR2 FQNEAQ (reference sequence). This CDR3 is 19 amino acids long. J lost 8 bases, V lost 2 bases, and 14 bases had no gene match. Here the CDR3 reads CASSLPPGLAGVSMDEQFF. The CDR3 DNA sequence: TGTGCCAGCAGCTTACCCCCGGGACTAGCGGGAGTCTCAATGGATGAGCAGTTCTTC.

This rearrangement joins TRBV27 to TRBJ2-2; unclear D gene. The CDR3 has 15 residues. V lost 8 bases and J lost 2, with 15 bases in between. Germline lookup yields CDR1 MNHEY and CDR2 SMNVEV (reference sequence). The CDR3 loop is CASLPLPPNTGELFF. The CDR3 DNA reads as TGTGCCAGCCTACCGCTCCCTCCCAACACCGGGGAGCTGTTTTTT.

In its sample, this clonotype was seen many times. The chain has TRBV18 and TRBJ2-5; D remains unclear. This CDR3 has 13 amino acids. Trimming removed 2 bases at V and 5 bases at J, with 9 bases between. Germline V gene sequence: CDR1 KGHSH, CDR2 LQKENI. The CDR3 DNA is TGTGCCAGCTCACCAGACCAAAGGGAGACCCAGTACTTC. This translates into CASSPDQRETQYF.

This clonotype showed up just a few times. V is TRBV6-1 and J is TRBJ2-7; a possible D gene is TRBD2 (5 bases). V lost 7 bases, J lost 6 bases, and 16 bases lay in between. The CDR3 covers 13 residues. CDR1 is MNHNS, CDR2 SASEGT, per germline. CDR3 nucleotide sequence: TGTGCCAGCACCACTAGAAGAGTTTTCGAGCAGTACTTC. This sequence encodes CASTTRRVFEQYF.

This chain links TRBV5-4 with TRBJ2-3, with 7 bases identical to TRBD1. The germline CDR1 and CDR2 sequences are SGHNT and YYREEE (reference sequence). Unmatched junction bases numbered 4, after V lost 2 bases and J lost 4 bases. The CDR3 is 14 residues long. The chain's CDR3 is CASSLGGVSDTQYF. In nucleotides, the CDR3 is TGTGCCAGCAGCTTAGGGGGCGTATCAGATACGCAGTATTTT.

This clonotype showed up many times. The chain has TRBV11-3 and TRBJ2-1; D not resolved. V was shortened by 5 bases and J by 5 bases, with 13 bases between the two germline ends. The germline CDR1 and CDR2 sequences are SGHNT and YENEEA. This CDR3 has 14 amino acids. The chain's CDR3 is CASSQRRLNNEQFF. The CDR3 bases are TGTGCCAGCAGCCAACGACGCCTGAACAATGAGCAGTTCTTC.

This clonotype came up a few times. The rearrangement uses TRBV29-1 and TRBJ1-1; a weak D match, TRBD1 (6 bases). CDR1 and CDR2 (germline): SQVTM, ANQGSEA. This CDR3 is built from 12 residues. The CDR3 is CTIVQGNTEAFF. CDR3 in DNA: TGCACCATCGTACAGGGTAACACTGAAGCTTTCTTT.

The chain employs TRBV7-9 and TRBJ1-5, with 8 positions matching TRBD1. The CDR3 totals 15 residues. Germline V lookup: CDR1 SEHNR, CDR2 FQNEAQ (reference sequence). The junction had 10 bases not matched to a gene; V was cut back by 1 base and J by 11 bases. CDR3 bases: TGTGCCAGCAGCTTAGGATATGGGATGGGACAGGCCCAGCATTTT. This encodes CASSLGYGMGQAQHF. The variable domain in full, with the rest retrieved from reference TRBV7-9 and TRBJ1-5, is DTGVSQNPRHKITKRGQNVTFRCDPISEHNRLYWYRQTLGQGPEFLTYFQNEAQLEKSRLLSDRFSAERPKGSFSTLEIQRTEQGDSAMYLCASSLGYGMGQAQHFGDGTRLSIL.

The rearrangement joins TRBV20-1 to TRBJ2-7, with 8 bases lining up with TRBD1. The junction had 6 bases not matched to a gene; V was cut back by 6 bases and J by 5 bases. Germline V lookup: CDR1 DFQATT, CDR2 SNEGSKA (reference sequence). The CDR3 extends over 12 amino acids. This CDR3 reads CSALDRGDEQYF. DNA for the CDR3: TGCAGTGCCCTTGACAGGGGTGACGAGCAGTACTTC.

This clonotype was found many times. This chain connects TRBV20-1 to TRBJ2-1, with 7 bases lining up with TRBD2. Germline V gene data show CDR1 as DFQATT and CDR2 as SNEGSKA (reference sequence). With V trimmed by 3 bases and J by 8 bases, 10 bases remained unmatched. The CDR3 length is 14 residues. The CDR3: CSASFRGSRDEQFF. The DNA for the CDR3 is TGCAGTGCTAGTTTCCGCGGGAGCCGCGATGAGCAGTTCTTC.

This clonotype was seen repeatedly, ten times or more. The chain carries TRBV2 and TRBJ2-1; 7 bases are a match to TRBD1. Trimming took 4 bases from V and 1 from J; bases not matched to a gene: 7. This CDR3 has 16 residues. Germline V gene sequence: CDR1 SNHLY, CDR2 FYNNEI. This CDR3 is CASSGITGDSYNEQFF. CDR3 nucleotides: TGTGCCAGCAGTGGGATAACAGGGGATTCCTACAATGAGCAGTTCTTC.

The V call is TRBV30, the J call TRBJ1-5; a possible D gene is TRBD1 (6 bases). The germline CDR1 and CDR2 sequences are GTSNPN and SVGIG (reference sequence). This CDR3 is 14 amino acids long. Trimming pared 1 base from V and 5 bases from J, leaving 12 bases between. CDR3 nucleotide sequence: TGTGCCTGGAGTGACCTACAGGGAGATCAGCCCCAGCATTTT. It encodes CAWSDLQGDQPQHF.

Details on this clonotype: Given a much more abundant clone one base away, this may be a read error. V gene TRBV6-5 combines with J gene TRBJ2-7; a weak D match, TRBD1 (5 bases). The germline V gene has CDR1 MNHEY and CDR2 SVGAGI. This CDR3 is built from 14 residues. The DNA for the CDR3 is TGTGCCAGCAGTTTCAGACAGTACTCCTACGGGCAGTACTTC. Its protein product is CASSFRQYSYGQYF.

This clonotype appeared many times. The chain combines TRBV28 with TRBJ2-1, with 14 bases aligning to TRBD2. V trimming: 1 base; J trimming: 4 bases; junction bases outside the gene matches: 6. There are 18 residues in the CDR3. Germline-derived CDR1 and CDR2 are MDHEN and SYDVKM. The DNA for the CDR3 is TGTGCCAGCAGTTTATTTCTGGGACTAGCGGGAGCTTACAATGAGCAGTTCTTC. It encodes CASSLFLGLAGAYNEQFF.

This clonotype was picked up a small number of times. In DNA, the CDR3 is TGCGCCAGCAGCCAAGCCTACTCCGCCCTGAATGAAAAACTGTTTTTT. This sequence encodes CASSQAYSALNEKLFF. The genes are TRBV4-1 and TRBJ1-4; D is unresolved. The CDR3 contains 16 residues. Trimming shortened V by 1 base and J by 5 bases, and 14 bases separated the two germline ends. Germline-derived CDR1 and CDR2 are MGHRA and YSYEKL.

The rearrangement links TRBV7-2 to TRBJ2-1, with D unclear. Germline values: CDR1 SGHTA, CDR2 FQGNSA. This CDR3 has 11 residues. The V gene lost 4 bases and the J gene lost 10 bases, with 8 bases spanning the gap. The CDR3 DNA is TGTGCCAGCAGCTCGAGTACGGAGCAGTTCTTC. As protein: CASSSSTEQFF.

The chain joins TRBV20-1 to TRBJ2-7; D is unclear. The CDR3 spans 12 residues. Germline CDR1 and CDR2: DFQATT and SNEGSKA (reference sequence). Trimming pared 2 bases from V and 7 bases from J, leaving 12 bases between. The CDR3 DNA sequence: TGCAGTGCTAGACTAGGTACCGGAGAGCAGTACTTC. As protein: CSARLGTGEQYF.

This clonotype was counted ten times or more. The chain employs TRBV15 and TRBJ2-5; possibly TRBD2 for D (5 bases). Between the trimmed V and J ends, which lost 0 bases and 5 bases, there was a span of 19 bases. The CDR3 runs to 17 residues. Germline CDR1 is LNHNV and CDR2 is YYDKDF (reference sequence). CDR3 bases: TGTGCCACCAGCAGAGAAGGTCTGAGGGCTTTACGGGAGACCCAGTACTTC. Translation: CATSREGLRALRETQYF.

This chain links TRBV4-2 with TRBJ1-4; D is perhaps TRBD1 (6 bases). V was clipped by 3 bases and J by 0 bases, with 11 bases between them. Germline V gives CDR1 LGHNA, CDR2 YNFKEQ. The CDR3 runs 16 residues. CDR3: CASSHTDSATNEKLFF. The CDR3 DNA sequence: TGTGCCAGCAGCCACACGGACAGTGCAACTAATGAAAAACTGTTTTTT.

This clonotype appeared a few times. This chain joins TRBV29-1 and TRBJ2-7; D is unresolved. The length of the CDR3 is 12 residues. The V and J ends lost 4 bases and 2 bases respectively, with 9 bases between them. The germline V gene has CDR1 SQVTM and CDR2 ANQGSEA. This CDR3 is CSVVAVPYEQYF. DNA for the CDR3: TGCAGCGTTGTAGCCGTACCCTACGAGCAGTACTTC.

This clonotype occurred many times. This chain connects TRBV12-3 or TRBV12-4 to TRBJ1-2; D is undetermined. V was clipped by 4 bases and J by 7 bases, with 13 bases between them. The CDR3 extends over 13 amino acids. Here the CDR3 reads CASSWAVNSGYTF. As DNA, the CDR3 is TGTGCCAGCAGTTGGGCGGTGAACAGTGGCTACACCTTC.

This clonotype was found a few times. The V gene is TRBV11-3, the J gene TRBJ2-1; D is possibly TRBD1 (5 bases). With 5 bases removed from V and 4 bases from J, the gap between germline ends came to 21 bases. Germline CDR1 SGHNT, CDR2 YENEEA. The CDR3 is 17 amino acids. The chain's CDR3 is CASSIGRGMPGYNEQFF. As DNA, the CDR3 is TGTGCCAGCAGCATAGGTAGAGGTATGCCAGGGTACAATGAGCAGTTCTTC.

This chain uses TRBV7-2 with TRBJ2-7; TRBD1 aligns across 11 bases. This CDR3 has 15 residues. In germline, CDR1 is SGHTA, CDR2 FQGNSA. J gave up 6 bases and V 3 bases, and 7 bases lay outside the gene matches. The CDR3 DNA reads as TGTGCCAGCAGCTTGGACAGGGGGCGGCTTCTCGAGCAGTACTTC. Amino acids: CASSLDRGRLLEQYF. The variable domain in full, completed from reference TRBV7-2 and TRBJ2-7, reads GAGVSQSPSNKVTEKGKDVELRCDPISGHTALYWYRQSLGQGLEFLIYFQGNSAPDKSGLPSDRFSAERTGGSVSTLTIQRTQQEDSAVYLCASSLDRGRLLEQYFGPGTRLTVT.

This clonotype has a handful of counts. V usage is TRBV12-3 or TRBV12-4 and J usage is TRBJ2-5; D tentatively fits TRBD1 or TRBD2 (6 bases each). Trimming shortened V by 2 bases and J by 5 bases, and 12 bases separated the two germline ends. CDR3 length: 14 residues. Here the CDR3 DNA reads TGTGCCAGCAGTTTAAAGGGGGGCGAGGAGACCCAGTACTTC. This gives the protein CASSLKGGEETQYF.

This sequence joins TRBV20-1 and TRBJ2-7; possible D gene TRBD1, 6 bases. The CDR3 extends over 15 amino acids. Germline V gene sequence: CDR1 DFQATT, CDR2 SNEGSKA (reference sequence). Deletions cut 6 bases from V and 1 base from J, with 19 bases between. CDR3 nucleotide sequence: TGCAGTGCCGAACCCGGGACACTCGATTCCTACGAGCAGTACTTC. Its protein product is CSAEPGTLDSYEQYF.

The chain combines TRBV29-1 with TRBJ2-1, with D possibly called TRBD1 or TRBD2 (5 bases each). The V gene lost 4 bases and the J gene lost 2 bases, with 9 bases spanning the gap. Germline CDR1 reads SQVTM; CDR2 reads ANQGSEA. There are 13 residues in the CDR3. CDR3 coding DNA: TGCAGCGTTGCTCCGGGACCCTACAATGAGCAGTTCTTC. This codes for CSVAPGPYNEQFF.